This T cell receptor beta chain appears in the sequencing data of a study of blood T cell repertoires in COVID-19 (dated by TCRdb to the early 2020s). About the full investigation: Samples covering the acute and convalescent phases of COVID-19 were provided by collaborators in the United States, Italy and Spain. The material from the prospective study consisted of cDNA or gDNA derived from T cells, B-cell-depleted T cells, or PBMCs. Deeply sampled blood TCRbeta repertoires from subjects exposed to, actively infected with, or recovered from COVID-19 were included in the dataset. A freely available public database, intended as a resource for researchers studying the immune response to SARS-CoV-2, is where the repertoires were released. The samples were drawn from two sources: the first 160 participants of the ongoing ImmuneRACE study, and fewer than 1,500 subjects contributed by 6 global collaborators. A de-identified subject ID, COVID-19 status, age in years and sex were almost always included in the sample metadata. Where available, HLA class I and class II types were taken from metadata supplied by the sample provider and were not determined by assay-based typing. On the study overall, not on this receptor specifically: The amount of clinical and demographic metadata varied by source and participant and was provided uncurated.

Enrolling through a virtual design, the prospective study's participants ranged in age from roughly 18 to 95 years and lived across roughly 23 United States geographic areas. To assign participants to cohorts, the prospective study relied on clinical history that participants themselves reported in a screening survey and a study questionnaire. Mobile phlebotomists in the prospective study collected whole blood, serum and a nasopharyngeal or oropharyngeal swab from every participant. Participants in the prospective study had the option to provide additional blood draws and questionnaires over a roughly two-month period. Before DNA extraction, prospective study blood samples were shipped either frozen or at room temperature. A note on this clone: No antigen is known for it. Base qualities were left out, and no much larger clone turns up one base away.

TCRbeta CDR3 regions were amplified from genomic DNA by means of the immunoSEQ Assay, a bias-controlled multiplex PCR. In the authors' own workflow: The number of nucleated cells in each sample was estimated by amplification of reference gene primers within the assay. To quantify the absolute abundance of each unique TCRbeta CDR3 rearrangement, sequence reads were collapsed and filtered. For each sample, productive Simpson clonality was calculated as the square root of Simpson's diversity index across productive rearrangements. This is the immuneACCESS table as TCRdb keeps it, with only in-frame sequences that have V and J called. A part of the clones is gone; compared with another copy, unresolved V genes explain less than half, and the rest is unexplained. D and trimming were read from the DNA, whereas the V and J calls and clone size are those reported in that table. The sample data list hundreds of thousands of clones, and around 90% of these were observed just once. The ten biggest clones cover 1.5% to 2% of the sample.

The germline V and J ends show losses of 3 bases and 8 bases respectively, and no gene match explains 8 bases of the junction. The CDR3, from cysteine to phenylalanine, totals 14 residues. CDR3 DNA only is kept here, 42 bases in frame from base 1. Per the germline V gene, KGHSH is the CDR1 and LQKENI is the CDR2. The material sequenced was PBMCs or T cells enriched from blood (not recorded which). The chain is assembled from TRBV18 and TRBJ1-1; 8 bases in the middle match TRBD1. This receptor was obtained from a woman under 30 with acute COVID-19. CDR3 reads: CASSPPDRAIEAFF. The DNA sequence is TGTGCCAGCTCACCTCCGGACAGGGCTATAGAAGCTTTCTTT.